The 18 T cell receptor beta chains reported below all come from one sample, sequenced in a study of blood T cells in healthy people across ages. The second PCR ran roughly 6 to 11 cycles with a sample-barcoded 5' primer and J-beta primers. MiXCR, applied by TCRdb to the 5' RACE reads, yields one record per CDR3 protein. The top ten clones hold 9.4% of a sample with some 760,000 distinct CDR3 sequences, around a quarter of them seen once. These data were also reused for a study on T cells of mothers and their children.

Material: blood. The receptors originated from a boy between 10 and 17 years old in good health.

This clonotype was seen ten or more times. V is TRBV4-1 and J is TRBJ2-5; D not certain. V was cut by 0 bases and J by 4 bases, with 12 bases left in between. Germline V lookup: CDR1 MGHRA, CDR2 YSYEKL. The CDR3 covers 15 residues. CDR3 sequence: CASSQDHGGGETQYF. CDR3 DNA sequence: TGCGCCAGCAGCCAAGATCACGGTGGCGGAGAGACCCAGTACTTC.

In DNA, the CDR3 is TGTGCCAGCAGCCAGAGAGGGACCACAGATACGCAGTATTTT. It codes for CASSQRGTTDTQYF. The chain has TRBV3-1 and TRBJ2-3, with D perhaps TRBD1 or TRBD2 (5 bases each). The CDR3 runs to 14 residues. CDR1 is LGHDT, CDR2 YNNKEL, per germline (reference sequence). Trimming removed 3 bases at V and 2 bases at J, with 9 bases between.

Comment on this clonotype: Germline is not matched at one junction end, which may reflect a read error. The chain carries TRBV7-9 and TRBJ1-4; unclear D gene. In germline, CDR1 is SEHNR, CDR2 FQNEAQ (reference sequence). CDR3 length: 14 residues. This chain's CDR3 is CASSLTEWDEKLSF. CDR3 DNA: TGTGCCAGCAGCCTCACGGAGTGGGATGAAAAACTGTCTTTT.

CDR3 in amino acids: CASSLTTGTGGRNTIYF. The CDR3 coding sequence is TGTGCCAGCAGTTTAACCACCGGGACAGGTGGGAGGAACACCATATATTTT. The V call is TRBV6-5, the J call TRBJ1-3, with 8 bases identical to TRBD1. The V gene end was trimmed by 4 bases and the J gene end by 7 bases; junction bases not matched to a gene: 15. The CDR3 runs to 17 residues. The germline gives CDR1 MNHEY, CDR2 SVGAGI.

The V gene is TRBV20-1, the J gene TRBJ2-2, with D possibly TRBD1 on 6 matching bases. The germline V gene encodes CDR1 DFQATT and CDR2 SNEGSKA (reference sequence). The CDR3 extends over 15 amino acids. V was shortened by 0 bases and J by 0 bases, with 8 bases between the two germline ends. This CDR3 is CSARDKGANTGELFF. The CDR3 DNA is TGCAGTGCTAGAGATAAGGGGGCGAACACCGGGGAGCTGTTTTTT.

This clonotype was observed a single time. This chain uses TRBV14 with TRBJ2-5; 11 bases are shared with TRBD1. Germline assignment: CDR1 SGHDN and CDR2 FVKESK. The CDR3 length is 14 residues. Trimming cost V 6 bases and J 1 base; bases outside gene matches: 1. Written as DNA, the CDR3 is TGTGCCAGCAGTGGGACAGGGGGCCAAGAGACCCAGTACTTC. As protein: CASSGTGGQETQYF.

This chain joins TRBV13 and TRBJ2-5; 8 nucleotides align to TRBD2. The CDR3 consists of 14 residues. Germline V lookup: CDR1 PRHDT, CDR2 FYEKMQ (reference sequence). Trimming cost V 2 bases and J 5 bases; bases outside gene matches: 4. The CDR3 is CASSLRLAMETQYF. CDR3 bases: TGTGCCAGCAGCTTACGACTAGCGATGGAGACCCAGTACTTC.

This clonotype was counted only a few times. V gene TRBV11-2 combines with J gene TRBJ2-7; tentatively, D is TRBD1 (6 bases). Per germline, CDR1 SGHAT and CDR2 FQNNGV. This CDR3 comprises 13 residues. V was trimmed by 7 bases and J by 3 bases, leaving 13 bases between them. The chain's CDR3 is CASNWGQNYEQYF. CDR3 DNA sequence: TGTGCCAGCAACTGGGGACAAAACTACGAGCAGTACTTC.

This clonotype was observed a few times. The genes are TRBV5-1 and TRBJ2-5; 9 nucleotides align to TRBD1. CDR1 is SGHRS and CDR2 is YFSETQ in the germline V gene. This CDR3 has 15 amino acids. V trimming: 3 bases; J trimming: 5 bases; junction bases outside the gene matches: 8. CDR3 residues: CASSWGDREFETQYF. The CDR3 DNA reads as TGCGCCAGCAGCTGGGGGGACAGGGAATTTGAGACCCAGTACTTC.

This clonotype was seen a handful of times. The V gene is TRBV29-1, the J gene TRBJ2-5; D possibly matches TRBD1 or TRBD2 (5 bases each). In germline, CDR1 is SQVTM, CDR2 ANQGSEA. The germline V and J ends were trimmed by 7 bases and 1 base, with 10 bases remaining between them. The CDR3 is made up of 12 amino acids. The CDR3 coding sequence is TGCAGCGCAGAGGGGCTCCAAGAGACCCAGTACTTC. It specifies CSAEGLQETQYF. Looking up the rest from reference TRBV29-1 and TRBJ2-5 gives the full variable domain: SAVISQKPSRDICQRGTSLTIQCQVDSQVTMMFWYRQQPGQSLTLIATANQGSEATYESGFVIDKFPISRPNLTFSTLTVSNMSPEDSSIYLCSAEGLQETQYFGPGTRLLVL.

This clonotype was seen at least ten times. This rearrangement joins TRBV29-1 to TRBJ2-1; D ambiguous. The V end was cut by 5 bases, the J end by 5 bases, with 16 bases between. Germline V gives CDR1 SQVTM, CDR2 ANQGSEA. The CDR3 totals 14 residues. The CDR3 sequence: CSVLTVYLHNEQFF. The CDR3 coding sequence is TGCAGCGTTTTGACTGTTTACCTCCACAATGAGCAGTTCTTC.

The V gene is TRBV3-1, the J gene TRBJ2-5; D ambiguous. This CDR3 is built from 16 residues. V lost 1 base and J 3 bases, leaving 15 bases between the germline ends. Germline CDR1 is LGHDT and CDR2 is YNNKEL (reference sequence). CDR3 region: CASSQGRTDRKETQYF. The CDR3 region has the DNA TGTGCCAGCAGCCAAGGGCGGACGGACCGTAAAGAGACCCAGTACTTC.

The table lists this clonotype with a few counts. The V and J genes are TRBV5-1 and TRBJ2-1; D is unclear. This CDR3 has 13 amino acids. Germline V CDR1 and CDR2: SGHRS, YFSETQ. The V gene lost 0 bases and the J gene lost 8 bases, with 9 bases spanning the gap. The CDR3 nucleotides are TGCGCCAGCAGCTTGGGGCGTCGGCATGAGCAGTTCTTC. It encodes CASSLGRRHEQFF. Drawing the rest from reference TRBV5-1 and TRBJ2-1, the complete variable domain is KAGVTQTPRYLIKTRGQQVTLSCSPISGHRSVSWYQQTPGQGLQFLFEYFSETQRNKGNFPGRFSGRQFSNSRSEMNVSTLELGDSALYLCASSLGRRHEQFFGPGTRLTVL.

This clonotype showed up just a few times. The chain has TRBV28 and TRBJ2-2; 9 nucleotides agree with TRBD2. Germline V lookup: CDR1 MDHEN, CDR2 SYDVKM. The CDR3 runs to 16 residues. The trim removed 6 bases at V and 4 bases at J, leaving 9 bases unmatched. The CDR3 loop reads CASSRYSGSTTGELFF. The CDR3 region has the DNA TGTGCCAGCAGCCGTTATAGCGGGAGTACCACCGGGGAGCTGTTTTTT. Full variable domain (missing parts from reference TRBV28 and TRBJ2-2): DVKVTQSSRYLVKRTGEKVFLECVQDMDHENMFWYRQDPGLGLRLIYFSYDVKMKEKGDIPEGYSVSREKKERFSLILESASTNQTSMYLCASSRYSGSTTGELFFGEGSRLTVL.

The chain employs TRBV27 and TRBJ2-2; 10 bases map to TRBD2. V shed 9 bases, J shed 4 bases, and the junction held 5 bases outside the gene matches. The CDR3 loop spans 14 amino acids. Germline V lookup: CDR1 MNHEY, CDR2 SMNVEV (reference sequence). The CDR3 DNA sequence: TGTGCCAGTCGAAGCGGGGGGGCCACCGGGGAGCTGTTTTTT. This gives the protein CASRSGGATGELFF.

The chain joins TRBV10-3 to TRBJ1-2; D is ambiguous. V dropped 10 bases and J dropped 0 bases, with 18 bases sitting between them. Per the germline V gene, CDR1 is ENHRY and CDR2 is SYGVKD. The CDR3 has 15 amino acids. CDR3 sequence reads: CATLIGPSPNYGYTF. The DNA for the CDR3 is TGTGCCACCCTTATAGGCCCCAGTCCTAACTATGGCTACACCTTC.

This clonotype was observed a handful of times. The chain employs TRBV5-1 and TRBJ2-7; 11 bases fit TRBD2. This CDR3 has 19 residues. Germline V CDR1 and CDR2: SGHRS, YFSETQ. After removal of 0 bases from V and 2 bases from J, the junction contained 13 bases not matched to a gene. As DNA, the CDR3 is TGCGCCAGCAGCTTGGCCTCCCCCGGGACTAGCGGCATTACCTACGAGCAGTACTTC. The encoded protein is CASSLASPGTSGITYEQYF.

With respect to this clonotype: At one boundary the junction diverges from the germline segment, which might be a read error. This chain joins TRBV5-1 and TRBJ1-2; 7 positions match TRBD1. The V gene's germline CDR1 is SGHRS and CDR2 YFSETQ. The CDR3 extends over 15 amino acids. This CDR3 reads CASSVDRPSNYGHTF. DNA for the CDR3: TGCGCCAGCAGCGTGGACAGGCCCTCCAACTATGGCCACACCTTC.